This is a list of T cell receptor beta chains from one sample in a study of shared clonotypes between healthy human individuals. This table comes from immunoSEQ multiplex PCR, and its TCRdb copy is limited to in-frame clones, with some not included. The sample yields about 2.3 million clones, roughly 93% seen once. Sequenced: naive CD4+ T cells from PBMCs. The receptor set was obtained from a man in his late teens or twenties in good health. Some clones in this sample may be carry-over from other donors' samples. The CDR3 runs from the conserved cysteine through the conserved F or W. The D gene is left open where the match is weak. Expanded clones are given a class, and other clones once, few, many or no size at all.

V gene: TRBV29-1
D gene: TRBD1
clone size: .
J gene: TRBJ1-2
CDR3 protein: CSVPQGARYGYTF
CDR3 DNA: TGCAGCGTTCCCCAGGGGGCGCGCTATGGCTACACCTTC

V gene: TRBV4-2
D gene: TRBD1
clone size: .
J gene: TRBJ2-2
CDR3 protein: CASSQGDSYTGELFF
CDR3 DNA: TGTGCCAGCAGCCAAGGGGACAGTTACACCGGGGAGCTGTTTTTT

V gene: TRBV29-1
D gene: .
clone size: .
J gene: TRBJ1-1
CDR3 protein: CSVTSGQGYTEAFF
CDR3 DNA: TGCAGCGTCACTTCCGGACAAGGTTACACTGAAGCTTTCTTT

V gene: TRBV4-2
D gene: .
clone size: once
J gene: TRBJ1-1
CDR3 protein: CASSQDLGSDTEAFF
CDR3 DNA: TGTGCCAGCAGCCAAGATCTGGGCAGCGACACTGAAGCTTTCTTT

V gene: TRBV14
D gene: .
clone size: .
J gene: TRBJ1-2
CDR3 protein: CASSFEQNYGYTF
CDR3 DNA: TGTGCCAGCAGCTTCGAACAGAACTATGGCTACACCTTC

V gene: TRBV30
D gene: .
clone size: .
J gene: TRBJ2-3
CDR3 protein: CAWSRWTDTQYF
CDR3 DNA: TGTGCCTGGAGTCGGTGGACAGATACGCAGTATTTT

V gene: TRBV30
D gene: .
clone size: .
J gene: TRBJ2-1
CDR3 protein: CAWSVSWGEQFF
CDR3 DNA: TGTGCCTGGAGTGTAAGCTGGGGAGAGCAGTTCTTC

V gene: TRBV19
D gene: .
clone size: .
J gene: TRBJ2-2
CDR3 protein: CASSSRNTGELFF
CDR3 DNA: TGTGCCAGTAGTAGTCGGAACACCGGGGAGCTGTTTTTT

V gene: TRBV6-1
D gene: .
clone size: .
J gene: TRBJ1-5
CDR3 protein: CASSDPDQPQHF
CDR3 DNA: TGTGCCAGCAGTGACCCGGATCAGCCCCAGCATTTT

V gene: TRBV6-1
D gene: .
clone size: .
J gene: TRBJ1-5
CDR3 protein: CASSELAGTGNQPQHF
CDR3 DNA: TGTGCCAGCAGTGAACTGGCAGGGACCGGCAATCAGCCCCAGCATTTT

V gene: TRBV2
D gene: .
clone size: .
J gene: TRBJ1-2
CDR3 protein: CASSGSSYGYTF
CDR3 DNA: TGTGCCAGCAGTGGGTCCTCCTATGGCTACACCTTC

V gene: TRBV29-1
D gene: .
clone size: .
J gene: TRBJ2-3
CDR3 protein: CSADKGTDTQYF
CDR3 DNA: TGCAGCGCAGACAAGGGCACAGATACGCAGTATTTT

V gene: TRBV6-5
D gene: .
clone size: once
J gene: TRBJ2-7
CDR3 protein: CASSGRGGRYEQYF
CDR3 DNA: TGTGCCAGCAGTGGACGAGGGGGTCGCTACGAGCAGTACTTC

V gene: TRBV4-3
D gene: .
clone size: .
J gene: TRBJ1-5
CDR3 protein: CASSLGRGDQPQHF
CDR3 DNA: TGCGCCAGCAGCCTGGGAAGGGGGGATCAGCCCCAGCATTTT

V gene: TRBV16
D gene: TRBD1
clone size: .
J gene: TRBJ2-6
CDR3 protein: CASSKGQGLSGANVLTF
CDR3 DNA: TGTGCCAGCAGCAAGGGACAGGGACTCTCTGGGGCCAACGTCCTGACTTTC

V gene: TRBV7-2
D gene: TRBD1
clone size: .
J gene: TRBJ1-5
CDR3 protein: CASSPILGGWDRGNQPQHF
CDR3 DNA: TGTGCCAGCAGCCCAATCTTGGGGGGTTGGGACAGGGGGAATCAGCCCCAGCATTTT

V gene: TRBV5-4
D gene: .
clone size: .
J gene: TRBJ1-1
CDR3 protein: CASSLVGGRYTEAFF
CDR3 DNA: TGTGCCAGCAGCTTGGTCGGGGGAAGGTACACTGAAGCTTTCTTT

V gene: TRBV30
D gene: TRBD1
clone size: once
J gene: TRBJ1-6
CDR3 protein: CAWSVLDRDHSPLHF
CDR3 DNA: TGTGCCTGGAGTGTACTAGACAGGGATCATTCACCCCTCCACTTT

V gene: TRBV7-9
D gene: .
clone size: .
J gene: TRBJ1-6
CDR3 protein: CASSSGVSPLHF
CDR3 DNA: TGTGCCAGCAGCTCAGGAGTCTCACCCCTCCACTTT

V gene: TRBV19
D gene: .
clone size: .
J gene: TRBJ2-2
CDR3 protein: CASSAYRGGTGELFF
CDR3 DNA: TGTGCCAGTAGTGCGTACAGGGGAGGTACCGGGGAGCTGTTTTTT

V gene: TRBV6-1
D gene: TRBD1
clone size: .
J gene: TRBJ2-7
CDR3 protein: CASSGTGADGDF
CDR3 DNA: TGTGCCAGCAGTGGGACAGGGGCCGATGGGGACTTC

V gene: TRBV6-4
D gene: .
clone size: .
J gene: TRBJ1-1
CDR3 protein: CASSDGAGEAFF
CDR3 DNA: TGTGCCAGCAGTGACGGGGCTGGTGAAGCTTTCTTT

V gene: TRBV6-6
D gene: TRBD2
clone size: once
J gene: TRBJ2-1
CDR3 protein: CASSWGGQSYNEQFF
CDR3 DNA: TGTGCCAGCAGTTGGGGGGGTCAATCCTACAATGAGCAGTTCTTC

V gene: TRBV10-1
D gene: .
clone size: .
J gene: TRBJ1-6
CDR3 protein: CASRKDHNSPLHF
CDR3 DNA: TGCGCCAGCCGAAAGGACCATAATTCACCCCTCCACTTT

V gene: TRBV9
D gene: .
clone size: .
J gene: TRBJ2-2
CDR3 protein: CASSVAGLNTGELFF
CDR3 DNA: TGTGCCAGCAGCGTAGCGGGACTGAACACCGGGGAGCTGTTTTTT

V gene: TRBV28
D gene: .
clone size: .
J gene: TRBJ2-2
CDR3 protein: CASSLRYGELFF
CDR3 DNA: TGTGCCAGCAGTTTACGTTACGGGGAGCTGTTTTTT

V gene: TRBV7-8
D gene: .
clone size: .
J gene: TRBJ2-3
CDR3 protein: CASSYAGVLTDTQYF
CDR3 DNA: TGTGCCAGCAGCTACGCAGGCGTCCTAACAGATACGCAGTATTTT

V gene: TRBV6-1
D gene: .
clone size: .
J gene: TRBJ2-7
CDR3 protein: CASVGGGTYEQYF
CDR3 DNA: TGTGCCAGCGTGGGGGGTGGAACCTACGAGCAGTACTTC

V gene: TRBV6-1
D gene: .
clone size: .
J gene: TRBJ1-2
CDR3 protein: CASSEVRDFGGYTF
CDR3 DNA: TGTGCCAGCAGTGAAGTCAGGGATTTCGGGGGCTACACCTTC

V gene: TRBV7-9
D gene: .
clone size: .
J gene: TRBJ2-7
CDR3 protein: CASSLSQGMHEQYF
CDR3 DNA: TGTGCCAGCAGCTTGAGTCAGGGGATGCACGAGCAGTACTTC

V gene: TRBV19
D gene: TRBD2
clone size: .
J gene: TRBJ2-1
CDR3 protein: CASSRLAGTTYNEQFF
CDR3 DNA: TGTGCCAGTAGCCGACTAGCGGGAACCACCTACAATGAGCAGTTCTTC

V gene: TRBV6-6
D gene: TRBD2
clone size: once
J gene: TRBJ2-5
CDR3 protein: CASSYSGLAETQYF
CDR3 DNA: TGTGCCAGCAGTTACTCGGGACTAGCTGAGACCCAGTACTTC

V gene: TRBV7-2
D gene: .
clone size: .
J gene: TRBJ2-5
CDR3 protein: CASSLVGTSGETQYF
CDR3 DNA: TGTGCCAGCAGCTTAGTTGGGACTTCGGGAGAGACCCAGTACTTC

V gene: TRBV28
D gene: .
clone size: .
J gene: TRBJ1-1
CDR3 protein: CASNQALGGTEAFF
CDR3 DNA: TGTGCCAGCAACCAGGCCCTGGGGGGCACTGAAGCTTTCTTT

V gene: TRBV4-1
D gene: .
clone size: .
J gene: TRBJ1-3
CDR3 protein: CASSSRGGPGNTIYF
CDR3 DNA: TGCGCCAGCAGCTCCCGGGGGGGCCCTGGAAACACCATATATTTT

V gene: TRBV6-5
D gene: .
clone size: .
J gene: TRBJ2-7
CDR3 protein: CASTSGVRPYEQYF
CDR3 DNA: TGTGCCAGCACCTCGGGGGTGAGACCCTACGAGCAGTACTTC

V gene: TRBV6-1
D gene: .
clone size: .
J gene: TRBJ1-5
CDR3 protein: CASSSSYSNQPQHF
CDR3 DNA: TGTGCCAGCTCGAGCAGTTATAGCAATCAGCCCCAGCATTTT

V gene: TRBV7-8
D gene: .
clone size: .
J gene: TRBJ1-2
CDR3 protein: CASSPRSGQTHGYTF
CDR3 DNA: TGTGCCAGCAGCCCTCGTTCCGGTCAAACCCATGGCTACACCTTC

V gene: TRBV5-6
D gene: TRBD2
clone size: .
J gene: TRBJ2-5
CDR3 protein: CASSGTSGRALLETQYF
CDR3 DNA: TGTGCCAGCAGCGGGACTAGCGGGAGGGCCTTGTTGGAGACCCAGTACTTC

V gene: TRBV2
D gene: .
clone size: .
J gene: TRBJ2-3
CDR3 protein: CASTRDTSTDTQYF
CDR3 DNA: TGTGCCAGCACCCGGGACACAAGCACAGATACGCAGTATTTT

V gene: TRBV5-1
D gene: TRBD2
clone size: .
J gene: TRBJ2-7
CDR3 protein: CASSRGLAGSYEQYF
CDR3 DNA: TGCGCCAGCAGCCGAGGACTAGCGGGCTCCTACGAGCAGTACTTC

V gene: TRBV6-1
D gene: .
clone size: .
J gene: TRBJ1-5
CDR3 protein: CASSVNSNQPQHF
CDR3 DNA: TGTGCCAGCAGTGTCAATAGCAATCAGCCCCAGCATTTT

V gene: TRBV7-2
D gene: TRBD1
clone size: .
J gene: TRBJ2-3
CDR3 protein: CASSLSGQGTDTQYF
CDR3 DNA: TGTGCCAGCAGCTTATCGGGACAGGGCACAGATACGCAGTATTTT

V gene: TRBV28
D gene: TRBD2
clone size: .
J gene: TRBJ2-4
CDR3 protein: CASSSGSGSAKNIQYF
CDR3 DNA: TGTGCCAGCAGTAGCGGGAGCGGGAGTGCCAAAAACATTCAGTACTTC

V gene: TRBV19
D gene: .
clone size: once
J gene: TRBJ1-1
CDR3 protein: CASSTRTDMNTEAFF
CDR3 DNA: TGTGCCAGTAGTACCAGGACAGACATGAACACTGAAGCTTTCTTT

V gene: TRBV5-5
D gene: .
clone size: .
J gene: TRBJ2-1
CDR3 protein: CASSRDAYNEQFF
CDR3 DNA: TGTGCCAGCAGCCGGGACGCATACAATGAGCAGTTCTTC

V gene: TRBV5-1
D gene: .
clone size: .
J gene: TRBJ2-7
CDR3 protein: CASSLSRGPYEQYF
CDR3 DNA: TGCGCCAGCAGCTTGAGTAGGGGACCATACGAGCAGTACTTC

V gene: TRBV28
D gene: TRBD1
clone size: .
J gene: TRBJ2-7
CDR3 protein: CASSTTGQGNEQYF
CDR3 DNA: TGTGCCAGCAGTACTACGGGACAGGGAAACGAGCAGTACTTC

V gene: TRBV28
D gene: TRBD2
clone size: .
J gene: TRBJ2-7
CDR3 protein: CASSGGPGLAGREQYF
CDR3 DNA: TGTGCCAGCAGTGGCGGGCCGGGACTAGCGGGACGCGAGCAGTACTTC

V gene: TRBV28
D gene: .
clone size: .
J gene: TRBJ1-1
CDR3 protein: CATRLPGGTEAFF
CDR3 DNA: TGTGCCACCAGGCTCCCGGGGGGGACTGAAGCTTTCTTT

V gene: TRBV5-4
D gene: TRBD1
clone size: once
J gene: TRBJ2-7
CDR3 protein: CASSPRTGSSYEQYF
CDR3 DNA: TGTGCCAGCAGCCCAAGGACAGGGAGCTCCTACGAGCAGTACTTC